Listed below are T cell receptor beta chains from one sample, sequenced in a study of T cells in localized non-small cell lung cancer. Only in-frame clones appear in the TCRdb table, and some are missing; sequencing was by immunoSEQ multiplex PCR. The sample gives 50,000 to 70,000 clones, 81% of which show up once; less than 5.5% is in the top ten. This specimen consisted of PBMCs, obtained before any cancer treatment. The receptors come from a man aged 35 to 69 with stage II lung adenocarcinoma. Each CDR3 is given with its conserved first and last residue. D genes are given only for firm matches. Clone sizes are given selectively: once, few, many, or a class where the clone is expanded.

v_call,d_call,clone_size,j_call,cdr3_nt,cdr3_aa
TRBV15,TRBD1,-,TRBJ2-7,TGTGCCACCAGGTCCGGGACAGGAGTCCCCAAGCAGTACTTC,CATRSGTGVPKQYF
TRBV6-5,-,-,TRBJ1-1,TGTGCCAGCAGTTTCTGGACAGACACTGAAGCTTTCTTT,CASSFWTDTEAFF
TRBV7-3,TRBD2,-,TRBJ2-1,TGTGCCAGCAGCTTAATACCTAGCGGGAGTAATGAGCAGTTCTTC,CASSLIPSGSNEQFF
TRBV15,-,-,TRBJ1-2,TGTGCCACCAGCAGAGGAGGCGGATCTATCTATGGCTACACCTTC,CATSRGGGSIYGYTF
TRBV29-1,-,-,TRBJ1-2,TGCAGCGTTCTTATTGGAGACTATGGCTACACCTTC,CSVLIGDYGYTF
TRBV29-1,TRBD1,-,TRBJ2-2,TGCAGCGTTGGGACGGACAGGGCAAACACCGGGGAGCTGTTTTTT,CSVGTDRANTGELFF
TRBV18,-,once,TRBJ1-4,TGTGCCAGCTCACCACCCACAGGACAGAACGAAAAACTGTTTTTT,CASSPPTGQNEKLFF
TRBV29-1,-,once,TRBJ2-5,TGCAGCGTTGCGGGACTGGTCCAAGAGACCCAGTACTTC,CSVAGLVQETQYF
TRBV19,-,-,TRBJ2-7,TGTGCCAGTAGTATAGGTAGACACCCTCCGTACGAGCAGTACTTC,CASSIGRHPPYEQYF
TRBV5-1,-,-,TRBJ2-5,TGCGCCAGCAGCTTGCTTCCGGCGGGGAGAGGGCAAGAGACCCAGTACTTC,CASSLLPAGRGQETQYF
TRBV15,-,-,TRBJ2-7,TGTGCCACCAGCAGCAGGGGACTCCCTTACGAGCAGTACTTC,CATSSRGLPYEQYF
TRBV5-6,-,-,TRBJ1-1,TGTGCCAGCAGCCCGACGGACAGTCTGAACACTGAAGCTTTCTTT,CASSPTDSLNTEAFF
TRBV11-3,-,-,TRBJ1-2,TGTGCCAGCAGCCACTCACACTATGGCTACACCTTC,CASSHSHYGYTF
TRBV7-3,-,-,TRBJ2-1,TGTGCCAGCAGCTTAATCGGGACGGGAGTGATGTTCTTC,CASSLIGTGVMFF
TRBV2,-,-,TRBJ1-2,TGTGCCAGCAGTGAAGCCAGCCAACTAGATGGCTACACCTTC,CASSEASQLDGYTF
TRBV30,TRBD1,-,TRBJ1-2,TGTGCCTGGAGTGTACAGGGGGCAGAGGGCTACACCTTC,CAWSVQGAEGYTF
TRBV6-6,-,-,TRBJ1-5,TGTGCCAGCAGACCTACAGGGAAACAGCCCCAGCATTTT,CASRPTGKQPQHF
TRBV19,-,-,TRBJ1-5,TGTGCCAGTAGTGGGACTGCGGGTAGCGTTCAGCCCCAGCATTTT,CASSGTAGSVQPQHF
TRBV7-9,TRBD1,-,TRBJ1-2,TGTGCCAGCGGCGGACAGGGGGTGAATGGCTACACCTTC,CASGGQGVNGYTF
TRBV19,TRBD1,-,TRBJ2-1,TGTGCCAGTATCCCCGACAGGGGAGACAATGAGCAGTTCTTC,CASIPDRGDNEQFF
TRBV9,TRBD2,-,TRBJ2-7,TGTGCCAGCAGCGCGACTAGCGTTACCTACGAGCAGTACTTC,CASSATSVTYEQYF
TRBV6-1,-,-,TRBJ2-3,TGTGCCAGCTCATCGCCGGGACATTCAGATACGCAGTATTTT,CASSSPGHSDTQYF